This TCR beta chain was sequenced in a study of blood T cells in healthy people across ages. Details on this clonotype: What it recognizes is unknown.

Study observations and caveats: Because donor CMV status was unknown, expanded clonotype changes were possibly confounded. Higher diversity and more naive CD4+ cells were features of long-lived donors, compared to aged donors. In older individuals, TCR beta diversity per million T cells was lower, falling roughly linearly with age.

The J segment lost 1 base and the V segment lost 6 bases, leaving 3 bases of the junction unmatched. The CDR3 is 13 amino acids. CDR1 and CDR2 (germline): DFQATT, SNEGSKA (reference sequence). The sample providers were healthy Caucasian people from Russia, aged roughly 6 to 100. Then a second PCR, running roughly 7 to 11 cycles, was carried out with a sample-barcoded 5' primer and a J-beta primer mix. From the 5' RACE reads, TCRdb called clonotypes with MiXCR, one entry per CDR3 protein. The sample lists some 860,000 distinct CDR3 sequences, 56% occurring once. Sequenced material: blood. The source of this sequence is a man aged 40-55 years in good health. This chain links TRBV20-1 with TRBJ1-5; 7 positions agree with TRBD1. As DNA, the CDR3 is TGCAGTGCCCAGGACAGGAGCAATCAGCCCCAGCATTTT. Its translation: CSAQDRSNQPQHF.